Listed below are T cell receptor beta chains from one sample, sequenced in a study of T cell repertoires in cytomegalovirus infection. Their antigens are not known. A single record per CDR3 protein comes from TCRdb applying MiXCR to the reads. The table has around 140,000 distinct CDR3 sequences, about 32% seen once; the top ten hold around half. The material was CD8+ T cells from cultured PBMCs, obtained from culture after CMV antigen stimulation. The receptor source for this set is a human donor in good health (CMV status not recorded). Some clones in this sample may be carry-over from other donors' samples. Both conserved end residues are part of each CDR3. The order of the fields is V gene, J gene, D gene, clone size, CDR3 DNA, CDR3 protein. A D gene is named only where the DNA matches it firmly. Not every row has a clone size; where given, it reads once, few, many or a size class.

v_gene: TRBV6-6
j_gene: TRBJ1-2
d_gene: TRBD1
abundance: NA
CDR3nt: TGTGCCAGCAGTTCGAGCGACAGGGGGTATGGCTACACCTTC
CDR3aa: CASSSSDRGYGYTF

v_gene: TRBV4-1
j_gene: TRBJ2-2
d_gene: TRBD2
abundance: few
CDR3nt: TGCGCCAGCAGCCAGATAGGGGCGGGGGCGAACACCGGGGAGCTGTTTTTT
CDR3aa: CASSQIGAGANTGELFF

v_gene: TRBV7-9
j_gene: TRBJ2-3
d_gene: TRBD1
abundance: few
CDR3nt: TGTGCCAGCAGCTTAGCCGACAGGGTTTACACAGATACGCAGTATTTT
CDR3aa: CASSLADRVYTDTQYF

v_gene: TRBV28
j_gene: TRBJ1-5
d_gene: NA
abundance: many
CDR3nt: TGTGCCAGCAGTTTAATTAGCAATCAGCCCCAGCATTTT
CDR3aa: CASSLISNQPQHF

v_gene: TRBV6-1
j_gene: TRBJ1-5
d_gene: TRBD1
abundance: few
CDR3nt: TGTGCCAGCAGTGAACGAGGCAGGGGGCATCAGCCCCAGCATTTT
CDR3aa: CASSERGRGHQPQHF

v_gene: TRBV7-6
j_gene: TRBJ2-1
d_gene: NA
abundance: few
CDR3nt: TGTGCCAGCAGCTTACGGGCAAACAATGAGCAGTTCTTC
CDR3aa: CASSLRANNEQFF

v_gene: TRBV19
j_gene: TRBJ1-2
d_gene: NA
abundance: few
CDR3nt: TGTGCCAGTAGTATGTCCGGGGCGGCAAGCTATGGCTACACCTTC
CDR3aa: CASSMSGAASYGYTF

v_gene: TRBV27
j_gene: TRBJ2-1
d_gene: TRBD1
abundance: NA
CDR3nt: TGTGCCAGCAGTTTAACAGGGACAGGGCATATTTTTGGCTACAATGAGCAGTTCTTC
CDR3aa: CASSLTGTGHIFGYNEQFF

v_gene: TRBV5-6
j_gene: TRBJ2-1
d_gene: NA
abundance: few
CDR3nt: TGTGCCAGCAGCGGGGCGGGATACAATGAGCAGTTCTTC
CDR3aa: CASSGAGYNEQFF

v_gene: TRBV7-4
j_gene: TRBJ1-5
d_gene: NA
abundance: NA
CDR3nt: TGTGCCAGCAGCTCGGACAGCCAAGGCAATCAGCCCCAGCATTTT
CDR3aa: CASSSDSQGNQPQHF

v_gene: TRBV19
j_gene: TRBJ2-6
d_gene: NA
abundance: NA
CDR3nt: TGTGCCAGTAGTATAGGGCAAGTTGGAGCCAACGTCCTGACTTTC
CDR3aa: CASSIGQVGANVLTF

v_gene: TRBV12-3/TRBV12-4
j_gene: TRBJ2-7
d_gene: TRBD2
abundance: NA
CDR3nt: TGTGCCAGCACCAAGGGACTAGCGGGGGAGAGCTCCTACGAGCAGTACTTC
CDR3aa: CASTKGLAGESSYEQYF

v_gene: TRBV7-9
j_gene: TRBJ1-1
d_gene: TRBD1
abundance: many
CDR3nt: TGTGCCAGCAGCTTACAGGGGGGGACTGAAGCTTTCTTT
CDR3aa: CASSLQGGTEAFF

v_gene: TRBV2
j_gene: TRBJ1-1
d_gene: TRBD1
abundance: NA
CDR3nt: TGTGCCAGCAGTCACGGACAGGCCATTAACACTGAAGCTTTCTTT
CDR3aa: CASSHGQAINTEAFF

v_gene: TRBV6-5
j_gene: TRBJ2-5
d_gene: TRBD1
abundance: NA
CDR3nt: TGTGCCAGCAGTTACTCAGGGACAGGACAAGAGACCCAGTACTTC
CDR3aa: CASSYSGTGQETQYF

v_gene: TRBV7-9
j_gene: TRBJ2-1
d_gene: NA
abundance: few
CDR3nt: TGTGCCAGCAGCTACTCGGACAATGAGCAGTTCTTC
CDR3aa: CASSYSDNEQFF

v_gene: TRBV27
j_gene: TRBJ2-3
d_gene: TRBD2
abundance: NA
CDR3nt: TGTGCCAGTGGGACTAGCGGGTCAGATACGCAGTATTTT
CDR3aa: CASGTSGSDTQYF

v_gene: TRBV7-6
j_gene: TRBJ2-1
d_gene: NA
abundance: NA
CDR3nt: TGTGCCAGCAGCTCAGCGGTTGGGGGCACTGAGCAGTTCTTC
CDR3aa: CASSSAVGGTEQFF

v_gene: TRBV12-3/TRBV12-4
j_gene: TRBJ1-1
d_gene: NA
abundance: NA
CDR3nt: TGTGCCAGCAGTTTTAGGCAGGGTGGTCCCTCCACTGAAGCTTTCTTT
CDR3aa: CASSFRQGGPSTEAFF

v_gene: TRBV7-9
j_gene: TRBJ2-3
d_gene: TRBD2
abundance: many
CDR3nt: TGTGCCAGCAGCAGCGGGGGGGTCGCAGATACGCAGTATTTT
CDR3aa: CASSSGGVADTQYF

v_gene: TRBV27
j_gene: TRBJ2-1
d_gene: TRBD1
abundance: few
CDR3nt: TGTGCCAGCAGTCCCGGACAGGGGGGTACCGGTGAGCAGTTCTTC
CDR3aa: CASSPGQGGTGEQFF

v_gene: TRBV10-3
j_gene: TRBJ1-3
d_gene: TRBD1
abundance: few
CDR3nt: TGTGCCTCGATGCCCCGGACAGGGGAGAGCATCATCTCTGGAAACACCATATATTTT
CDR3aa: CASMPRTGESIISGNTIYF

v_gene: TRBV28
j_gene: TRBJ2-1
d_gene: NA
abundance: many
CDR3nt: TGTGCCAGCAGCCTTGACGGGGACGGTGAGCAGTTCTTC
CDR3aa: CASSLDGDGEQFF

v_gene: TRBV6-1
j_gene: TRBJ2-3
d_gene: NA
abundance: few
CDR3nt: TGTGCCAGCAGTGGTTGGAAGGGCGTCGATACGCAGTATTTT
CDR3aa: CASSGWKGVDTQYF

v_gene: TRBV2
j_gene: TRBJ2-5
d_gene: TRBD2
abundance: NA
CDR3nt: TGTGCCAGCAGTGGACCCGGGACTAGCGACACGAACCAAGAGACCCAGTACTTC
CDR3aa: CASSGPGTSDTNQETQYF

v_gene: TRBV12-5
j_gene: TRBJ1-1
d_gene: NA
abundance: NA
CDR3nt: TGTGCTAGTGGCCCCCCGGTCCTTAACACTGAAGCTTTCTTT
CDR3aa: CASGPPVLNTEAFF

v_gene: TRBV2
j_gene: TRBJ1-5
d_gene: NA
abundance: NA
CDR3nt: TGTGCCAGCACCCAAGACTTTAGCAATCAGCCCCAGCATTTT
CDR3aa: CASTQDFSNQPQHF

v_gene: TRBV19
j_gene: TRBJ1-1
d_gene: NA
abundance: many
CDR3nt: TGTGCCAGCCGGGACCGACTCAACACTGAAGCTTTCTTT
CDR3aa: CASRDRLNTEAFF

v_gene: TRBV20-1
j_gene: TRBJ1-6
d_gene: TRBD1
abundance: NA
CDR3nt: TGCAGTGCCGGGACAGAACGCTCCTATAATTCACCCCTCCACTTT
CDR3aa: CSAGTERSYNSPLHF

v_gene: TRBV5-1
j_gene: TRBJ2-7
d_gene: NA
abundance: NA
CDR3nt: TGTGCCAGCAGCTTGGTGGGTTACGAGCAGTACTTC
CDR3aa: CASSLVGYEQYF

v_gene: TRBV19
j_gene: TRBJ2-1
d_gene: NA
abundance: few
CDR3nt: TGTGCCAGTAGTATGGTTTTGAAGGATTACAATGAGCAGTTCTTC
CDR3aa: CASSMVLKDYNEQFF

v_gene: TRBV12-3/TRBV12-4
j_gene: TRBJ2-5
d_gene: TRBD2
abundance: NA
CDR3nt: TGTGCCAGCACCCCCACCGGGGCTAGCGGGGGGGTAATTCAGACCCAGTACTTC
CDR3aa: CASTPTGASGGVIQTQYF

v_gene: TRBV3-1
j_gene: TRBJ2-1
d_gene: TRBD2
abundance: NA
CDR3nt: TGTGCCAGCAGCCCCTTAATAGCGGGGCGACGAGTAGCCGGGCAGTTCTTC
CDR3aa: CASSPLIAGRRVAGQFF

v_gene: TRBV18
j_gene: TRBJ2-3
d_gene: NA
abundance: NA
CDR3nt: TGTGCCAGCTCACCACCGGAGGGGGCCCTCACAGATACGCAGTATTTT
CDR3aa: CASSPPEGALTDTQYF

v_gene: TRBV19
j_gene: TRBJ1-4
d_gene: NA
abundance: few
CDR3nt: TGTGCCAGTACCCCTGGTGAAAAACTGTTTTTT
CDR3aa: CASTPGEKLFF

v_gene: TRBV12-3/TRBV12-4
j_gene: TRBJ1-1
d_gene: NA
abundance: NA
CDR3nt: TGTGCCAGCAGTTTCATGGGGGCGGGGGGGGACACTGAAGCTTTCTTT
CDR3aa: CASSFMGAGGDTEAFF

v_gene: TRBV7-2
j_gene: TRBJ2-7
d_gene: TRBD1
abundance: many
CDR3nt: TGTGCCAGCAGCTTAGATGATGGGACAGGGTGGAGGGACCCTTACGCGCAGTACTTC
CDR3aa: CASSLDDGTGWRDPYAQYF

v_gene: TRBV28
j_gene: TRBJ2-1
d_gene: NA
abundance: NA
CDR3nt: TGTGCCAGCAGTTTTAACAGGATGGAGCAGTTCTTC
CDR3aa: CASSFNRMEQFF

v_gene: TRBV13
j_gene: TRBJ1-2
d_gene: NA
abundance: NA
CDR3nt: TGTGCCAGCAGCCAGTCGGCGGATCCTATTAAGGGCTACACCTTC
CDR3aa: CASSQSADPIKGYTF

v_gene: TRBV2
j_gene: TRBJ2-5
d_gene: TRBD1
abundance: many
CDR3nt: TGTGCCAGCAGTCCGTCGACAGGGAATGGGAAGACCCAGTACTTC
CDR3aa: CASSPSTGNGKTQYF

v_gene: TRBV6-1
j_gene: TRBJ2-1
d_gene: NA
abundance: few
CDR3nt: TGTGCCAGCAGTTCCGGGACCGGGGCCACCTACAATGAGCAGTTCTTC
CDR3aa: CASSSGTGATYNEQFF

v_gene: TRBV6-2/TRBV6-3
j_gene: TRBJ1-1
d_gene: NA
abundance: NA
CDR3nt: TGTGCCAGCAGTTACCCCCACAGGACTGAAGCTTTCTTT
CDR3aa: CASSYPHRTEAFF